This passage covers 3 T cell receptor beta chains from one sample sequenced in a study of regulatory T cells in long-lasting Graves disease. The authors built TCR beta libraries using iRepertoire HTBI primers and Arm-PCR of CDR3 regions. TCRdb used MiXCR to reprocess the multiplex PCR reads, holding one entry per CDR3 protein. The sample lists 200,000 to 250,000 distinct CDR3 sequences, around 20% occurring once. As for time point: newly diagnosed GD, antithyroid drugs for less than 3 months. The TCR library was made from RNA that had been extracted from PBMCs in TRIzol. The sequencing here drew on peripheral blood mononuclear cells (PBMCs), taken at new diagnosis, from a patient treated with antithyroid drugs. Receptors originate from a female donor with Graves disease.

The gene calls are TRBV19 and TRBJ2-6, with unresolved D. Germline assignment: CDR1 LNHDA and CDR2 SQIVND (reference sequence). With 5 bases removed from V and 0 bases from J, the gap between germline ends came to 8 bases. The CDR3 runs 15 residues. The CDR3: CASSGRISGANVLTF. CDR3 DNA sequence: TGTGCCAGTAGTGGACGGATCTCTGGGGCCAACGTCCTGACTTTC.

The genes are TRBV2 and TRBJ2-1; unclear D gene. The length of the CDR3 is 11 residues. Germline values: CDR1 SNHLY, CDR2 FYNNEI. Trimming took 6 bases from V and 6 from J, leaving 6 bases between them. DNA for the CDR3: TGTGCCAGCAGCGGCGGCAATGAGCAGTTCTTC. Translation: CASSGGNEQFF.

Many counts were recorded for this clonotype. The chain recombines TRBV7-3 with TRBJ2-2; a weak D match, TRBD2 (6 bases). Trimming left V 6 bases short and J 5 bases short, with 13 bases between. Germline loops: CDR1 SGHTA, CDR2 FQGTGA. The CDR3 consists of 14 residues. This chain's CDR3 is CASRAGPTTGELFF. DNA for the CDR3: TGTGCCAGCAGGGCGGGACCTACAACCGGGGAGCTGTTTTTT.